This T cell receptor beta chain was retrieved from a study of blood T cell repertoires in COVID-19. In the authors' workflow: Reference gene primer amplification in the assay estimated nucleated cell counts. Assay used: immunoSEQ multiplex PCR; TCRdb lists only in-frame clones, some missing. V and J calls and clone size come straight from that table; D and trimming were deduced from the DNA. The table has about 71,000 clones, around 87% seen once; the top ten hold approximately 2.9%. This CDR3 has 14 amino acids. The junction had 2 bases not matched to a gene; V was cut back by 0 bases and J by 3 bases. Looked up from germline, CDR1 is SGDLS and CDR2 is YYNGEE.

What was sequenced was peripheral blood. The sequence was collected from a man between 50 and 59 years old with acute or convalescent COVID-19. The V gene is TRBV9, the J gene TRBJ1-1; 7 bases line up with TRBD1. CDR3 sequence (DNA): TGTGCCAGCAGCGTAGTCACAGGGGACACTGAAGCTTTCTTT. Translated, it gives CASSVVTGDTEAFF.